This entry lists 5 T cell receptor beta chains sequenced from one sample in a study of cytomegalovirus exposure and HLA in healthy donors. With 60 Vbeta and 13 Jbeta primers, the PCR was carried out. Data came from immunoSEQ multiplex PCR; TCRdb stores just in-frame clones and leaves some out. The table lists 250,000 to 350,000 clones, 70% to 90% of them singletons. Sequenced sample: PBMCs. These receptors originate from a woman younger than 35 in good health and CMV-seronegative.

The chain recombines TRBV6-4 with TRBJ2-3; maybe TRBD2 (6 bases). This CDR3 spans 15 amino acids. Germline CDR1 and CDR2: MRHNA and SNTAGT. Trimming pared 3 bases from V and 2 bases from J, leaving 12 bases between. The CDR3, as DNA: TGTGCCAGCAGTGAGTGGGGGGAAGCCACAGATACGCAGTATTTT. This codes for CASSEWGEATDTQYF.

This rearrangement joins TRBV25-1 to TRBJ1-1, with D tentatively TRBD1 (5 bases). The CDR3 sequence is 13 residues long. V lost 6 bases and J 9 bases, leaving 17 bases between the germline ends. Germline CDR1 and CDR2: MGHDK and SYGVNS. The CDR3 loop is CASSRPGRGKAFF. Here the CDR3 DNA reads TGTGCCAGCAGCCGACCAGGGCGGGGGAAAGCTTTCTTT.

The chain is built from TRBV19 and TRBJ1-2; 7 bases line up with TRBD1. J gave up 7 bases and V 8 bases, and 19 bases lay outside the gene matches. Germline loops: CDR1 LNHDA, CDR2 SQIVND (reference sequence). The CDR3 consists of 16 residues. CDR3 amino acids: CASAPGSTGLPLGYTF. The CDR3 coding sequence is TGTGCCAGTGCCCCGGGATCGACAGGGCTTCCCCTTGGCTACACCTTC.

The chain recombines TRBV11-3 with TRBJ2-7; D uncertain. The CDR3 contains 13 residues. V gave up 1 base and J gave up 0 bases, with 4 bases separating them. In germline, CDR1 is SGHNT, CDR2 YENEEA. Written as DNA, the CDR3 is TGTGCCAGCAGCTTAGCTTACTCCTACGAGCAGTACTTC. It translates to CASSLAYSYEQYF.

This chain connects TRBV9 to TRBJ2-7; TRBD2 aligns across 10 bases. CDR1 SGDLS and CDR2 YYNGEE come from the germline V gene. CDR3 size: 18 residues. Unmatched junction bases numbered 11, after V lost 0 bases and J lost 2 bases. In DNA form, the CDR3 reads TGTGCCAGCAGCGTAGATTCGGCTAGCGGGGGCCCACCCTACGAGCAGTACTTC. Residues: CASSVDSASGGPPYEQYF.